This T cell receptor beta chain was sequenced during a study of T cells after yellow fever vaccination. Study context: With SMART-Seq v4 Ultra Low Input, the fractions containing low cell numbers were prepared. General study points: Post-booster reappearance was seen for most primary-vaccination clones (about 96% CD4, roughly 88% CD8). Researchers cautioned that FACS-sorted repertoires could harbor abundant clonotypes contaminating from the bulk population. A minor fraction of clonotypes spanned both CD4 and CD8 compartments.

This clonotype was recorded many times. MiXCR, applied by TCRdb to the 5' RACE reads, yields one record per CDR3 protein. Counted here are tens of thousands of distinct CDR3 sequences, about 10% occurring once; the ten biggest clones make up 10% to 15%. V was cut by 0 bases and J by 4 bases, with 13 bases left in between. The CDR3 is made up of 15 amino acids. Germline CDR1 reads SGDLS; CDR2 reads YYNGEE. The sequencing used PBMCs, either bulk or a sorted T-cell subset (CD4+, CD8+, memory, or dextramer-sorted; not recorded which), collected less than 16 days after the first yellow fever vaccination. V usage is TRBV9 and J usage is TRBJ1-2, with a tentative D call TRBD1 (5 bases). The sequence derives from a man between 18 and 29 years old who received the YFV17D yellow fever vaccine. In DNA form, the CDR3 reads TGTGCCAGCAGCGTAGCGGGGGGGTCGGCCTATGGCTACACCTTC. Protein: CASSVAGGSAYGYTF.